This T cell receptor (beta chain) was recovered during a study of blood T cells in healthy people across ages. The CDR3 runs to 13 residues. Germline CDR1 reads KGHDR; CDR2 reads SFDVKD. Trimming stripped 7 bases from V and 6 bases from J, with 12 bases between. Primers used in a second PCR of roughly 6 to 12 cycles were a sample-barcoded 5' primer and a J-beta primer mix. TCRdb re-derived calls from the 5' RACE reads in MiXCR, one entry per CDR3 protein. The sample carries roughly 1,000,000 distinct CDR3 sequences, almost 25% recorded once. Whenever a sample was processed, at least 6 million PBMCs were isolated. These data were likewise used in another study, on T cells of mothers and their children. As that study records: According to the study, all extracted RNA entered cDNA synthesis at around 1.6 ug per 15 ul. From each mother came over 9.5 million TCR beta CDR3 reads, and from each child came about 3 million. Thymic selection molds TCR recombination products alike in related and unrelated pairs.

The sequence derives from a girl aged 2-10 years in good health. Sample: blood. The chain joins TRBV24-1 to TRBJ2-1, with a possible D match to TRBD2 (7 bases). DNA for the CDR3: TGTGCCACCAGGCCGGGGGGCGGCAATGAGCAGTTCTTC. Its translation is CATRPGGGNEQFF.